Each of the 5 T cell receptor beta chains below was sequenced from the same sample in a study of T cells in Graves' hyperthyroidism and ophthalmopathy (dated by TCRdb to between 2019 and 2020). Library generation was performed with multiplex PCR. The instrument given in TCRdb is Illumina HiSeq 2000. TCR beta CDR3 regions were amplified from RNA transcripts. The TCR CDR3 was subjected to a first round of RT-PCR using the HTBI primer set and the Qiagen OneStep RT-PCR kit. TCRdb ran its own pipeline on the public reads, namely fastp trimming at Q25 and MiXCR clone calling, and kept in-frame beta chains. One record per CDR3 amino acid sequence lists the most common genes and DNA. In this sample the table shows around 620,000 distinct CDR3 sequences, around 46% of which occur a single time. The ten largest clones capture around 19% of the sample. The sequencing sample was made of peripheral blood or thyroid tissue (not recorded which). The receptor set was obtained from an adult woman with Graves' disease, either hyperthyroidism or ophthalmopathy (not recorded which).

At least ten counts were recorded for this clonotype. The chain uses TRBV10-3 and TRBJ1-2; D gene unclear. Germline CDR1 ENHRY, CDR2 SYGVKD. This CDR3 is built from 14 residues. Between the trimmed V and J ends, which lost 8 bases and 8 bases, there was a span of 21 bases. DNA of the CDR3: TGTGCCATCGGAGCCCCCCCGAGGTTCGGGGGCTACACCTTC. Translated, it gives CAIGAPPRFGGYTF.

This clonotype appeared many times. The chain couples TRBV10-3 to TRBJ2-6, with D perhaps TRBD1 (5 bases). The CDR3 consists of 17 residues. Trimming left V 9 bases short and J 0 bases short, with 18 bases between. The germline V gene encodes CDR1 ENHRY and CDR2 SYGVKD. CDR3 loop: CAIGQLFPASGANVLTF. The CDR3, as DNA: TGTGCCATAGGACAACTTTTCCCCGCCTCTGGGGCCAACGTCCTGACTTTC.

This rearrangement joins TRBV7-9 to TRBJ1-2; maybe TRBD1 (5 bases). Per germline, CDR1 SEHNR and CDR2 FQNEAQ (reference sequence). V shed 3 bases and J shed 10 bases, with 15 bases lying between them. CDR3 length equals 13 residues. CDR3 residues: CASSLAGSNDYTF. DNA for the CDR3: TGTGCCAGCAGCTTGGCAGGGTCGAACGACTACACCTTC.

The chain couples TRBV7-3 to TRBJ2-7; 7 bases match TRBD1. V was clipped by 5 bases and J by 0 bases; unmatched bases: 10. This CDR3 has 16 amino acids. Germline CDR1 SGHTA, CDR2 FQGTGA. CDR3 bases: TGTGCCAGCAGCCGAATCAGACAGGGTAACTCCTACGAGCAGTACTTC. Its translation is CASSRIRQGNSYEQYF. Full variable domain (missing parts from reference TRBV7-3 and TRBJ2-7): GAGVSQTPSNKVTEKGKYVELRCDPISGHTALYWYRQSLGQGPEFLIYFQGTGAADDSGLPNDRFFAVRPEGSVSTLKIQRTERGDSAVYLCASSRIRQGNSYEQYFGPGTRLTVT.

This clonotype was counted ten times or more. The chain is built from TRBV5-4 and TRBJ1-4; 7 bases map to TRBD1. This CDR3 contains 15 residues. V shed 4 bases, J shed 5 bases, and the junction held 8 bases outside the gene matches. Germline V gene lookup returns CDR1 SGHNT and CDR2 YYREEE (reference sequence). The CDR3 sequence is CASSLGTAENEKLFF. In DNA form, the CDR3 reads TGTGCCAGCAGCCTAGGGACAGCTGAGAATGAAAAACTGTTTTTT.